In its sample, the clone carrying this TCR beta chain was seen a few times. The antigen remains unidentified. Germline CDR1 SGHRS, CDR2 YFSETQ. V trimming: 2 bases; J trimming: 0 bases; junction bases outside the gene matches: 1. This CDR3 is built from 15 residues. TCRdb's table, derived via immunoSEQ multiplex PCR, lists solely in-frame clones and lacks some. The repertoire holds about 77,000 clones, with 85% as singletons. This entry belongs to a study of OX40 agonist ivuxolimab in advanced cancers. About the research overall: Patients received the agonistic anti-OX40 (CD134) antibody ivuxolimab. Findings and caveats of the study: CD4+ T cells averaged fewer expanded clones than CD8+ T cells.

The origin of this receptor is an adult with an advanced solid tumor such as melanoma, head and neck, liver or kidney cancer. The rearrangement uses TRBV5-1 and TRBJ2-2, with 7 bases matching TRBD2. The source material was CD4+ or CD8+ T cells sorted from blood, sampled in a trial of the OX40 agonist ivuxolimab. The CDR3 sequence is CASSFSGSNTGELFF. CDR3 coding DNA: TGCGCCAGCAGCTTTAGCGGGTCGAACACCGGGGAGCTGTTTTTT.